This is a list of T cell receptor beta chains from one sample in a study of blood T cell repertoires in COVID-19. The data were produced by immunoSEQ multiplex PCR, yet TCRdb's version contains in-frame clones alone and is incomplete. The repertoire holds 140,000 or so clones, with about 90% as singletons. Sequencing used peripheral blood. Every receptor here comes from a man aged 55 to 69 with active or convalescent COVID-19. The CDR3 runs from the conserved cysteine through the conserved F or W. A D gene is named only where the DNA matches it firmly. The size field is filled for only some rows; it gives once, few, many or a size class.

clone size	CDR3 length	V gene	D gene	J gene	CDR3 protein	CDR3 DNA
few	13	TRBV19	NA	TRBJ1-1	CASSIELYTEAFF	TGTGCCAGTAGTATAGAACTATACACTGAAGCTTTCTTT
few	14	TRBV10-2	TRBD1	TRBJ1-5	CATQRQGGNQPQHF	TGCGCCACCCAACGACAGGGGGGCAATCAGCCCCAGCATTTT
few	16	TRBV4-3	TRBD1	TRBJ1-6	CASSRNQGARNSPLHF	TGCGCCAGCAGCCGGAATCAGGGGGCTAGGAATTCACCCCTCCACTTT
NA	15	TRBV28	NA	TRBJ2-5	CASSSDRRNQETQYF	TGTGCCAGCAGTTCCGACAGGAGAAACCAAGAGACCCAGTACTTC
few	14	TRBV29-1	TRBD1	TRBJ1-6	CSVATGTGYSPLHF	TGCAGCGTCGCCACCGGGACAGGGTATTCACCCCTCCACTTT
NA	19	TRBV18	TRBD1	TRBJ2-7	CASSSLTGTVPKSSYEQYF	TGTGCCAGCTCCTCCCTTACCGGGACAGTCCCGAAGAGCTCCTACGAGCAGTACTTC
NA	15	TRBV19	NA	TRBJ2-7	CASSGGEGSPYEQYF	TGTGCCAGTAGTGGGGGCGAGGGGTCGCCCTACGAGCAGTACTTC
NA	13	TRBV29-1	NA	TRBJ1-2	CSVEEGGDYGYTF	TGCAGCGTTGAGGAGGGAGGGGACTATGGCTACACCTTC
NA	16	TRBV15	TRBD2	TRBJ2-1	CATSKGLADYYNEQFF	TGTGCCACCAGCAAGGGACTAGCGGACTATTACAATGAGCAGTTCTTC
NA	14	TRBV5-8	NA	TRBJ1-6	CASSPGQGNSPLHF	TGTGCCAGCAGCCCGGGACAAGGAAATTCACCCCTCCACTTT
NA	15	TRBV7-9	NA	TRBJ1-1	CASSLAGGVNTEAFF	TGTGCCAGCAGCTTAGCGGGCGGGGTAAACACTGAAGCTTTCTTT
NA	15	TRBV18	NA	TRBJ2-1	CASSPPSRPGNEQFF	TGTGCCAGCTCACCACCCTCCCGCCCCGGGAATGAGCAGTTCTTC
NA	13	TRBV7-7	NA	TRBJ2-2	CASSRTDTGELFF	TGTGCTAGCAGCCGGACAGACACCGGGGAGCTGTTTTTT
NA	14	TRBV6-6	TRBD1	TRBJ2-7	CASRLGTGDYEQYF	TGTGCCAGCAGATTAGGGACAGGGGATTACGAGCAGTACTTC
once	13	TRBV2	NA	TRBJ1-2	CASSEVISGSYTF	TGTGCCAGCAGTGAAGTTATTTCGGGGAGCTACACCTTC
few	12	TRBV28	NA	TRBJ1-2	CASSPNDYGYTF	TGTGCCAGCAGTCCCAATGACTATGGCTACACCTTC
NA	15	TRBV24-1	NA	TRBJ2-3	CATSDSGSSTDTQYF	TGTGCCACCAGTGACAGTGGCTCTAGCACAGATACGCAGTATTTT
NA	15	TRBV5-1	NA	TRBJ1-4	CASSKTGATNEKLFF	TGCGCCAGCAGCAAGACGGGTGCAACTAATGAAAAACTGTTTTTT
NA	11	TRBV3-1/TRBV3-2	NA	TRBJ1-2	CATTGIYGYTF	TGTGCCACCACAGGGATCTATGGCTACACCTTC
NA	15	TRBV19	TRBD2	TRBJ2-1	CASSVVAGGIGEQFF	TGTGCCAGTAGTGTCGTAGCGGGGGGTATCGGTGAGCAGTTCTTC
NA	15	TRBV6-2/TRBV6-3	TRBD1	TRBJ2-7	CASSWGDRSSYEQYF	TGTGCCAGCAGCTGGGGGGACAGGTCCTCCTACGAGCAGTACTTC
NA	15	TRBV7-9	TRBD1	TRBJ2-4	CASSLTGEAKNIQYF	TGTGCCAGCAGCTTAACAGGGGAGGCCAAAAACATTCAGTACTTC
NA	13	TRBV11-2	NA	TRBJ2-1	CASSQRGYNEQFF	TGTGCCAGCAGTCAGAGAGGGTACAATGAGCAGTTCTTC
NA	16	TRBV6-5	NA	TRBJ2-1	CASSSPWLKKSDEQFF	TGTGCCAGCAGTTCTCCGTGGCTTAAGAAGTCCGATGAGCAGTTCTTC
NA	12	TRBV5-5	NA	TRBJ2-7	CASSPRGYEQYF	TGTGCCAGCAGCCCACGAGGGTACGAGCAGTACTTC
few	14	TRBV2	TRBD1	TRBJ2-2	CASKPGQGAGELFF	TGTGCCAGCAAACCGGGACAGGGCGCCGGGGAGCTGTTTTTT
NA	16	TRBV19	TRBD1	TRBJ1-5	CASSIGQGRSNQPQHF	TGTGCCAGTAGTATCGGACAGGGGAGAAGCAATCAGCCCCAGCATTTT
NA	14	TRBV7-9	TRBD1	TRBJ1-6	CASSSGTGNSPLHF	TGTGCCAGCAGCTCAGGGACAGGGAACTCACCCCTCCACTTT
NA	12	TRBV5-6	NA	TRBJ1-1	CASSALRTEAFF	TGTGCCAGCAGCGCCCTCAGGACTGAAGCTTTCTTT
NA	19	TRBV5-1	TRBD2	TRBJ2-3	CASSFSGTSGSPSTDTQYF	TGCGCCAGCAGCTTCTCCGGGACTAGCGGGAGCCCCAGCACAGATACGCAGTATTTT
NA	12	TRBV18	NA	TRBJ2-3	CASSRGADTQYF	TGTGCCAGCTCACGCGGGGCGGATACGCAGTATTTT
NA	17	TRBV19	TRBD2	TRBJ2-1	CASSLFTSGTYYNEQFF	TGTGCCAGTAGTCTGTTTACTAGCGGGACCTACTACAATGAGCAGTTCTTC
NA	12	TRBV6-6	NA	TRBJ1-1	CASNREGTEAFF	TGTGCCAGCAACAGGGAGGGCACTGAAGCTTTCTTT
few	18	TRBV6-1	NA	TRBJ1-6	CASSDFNPGWAENSPLHF	TGTGCCAGCAGTGATTTTAACCCGGGATGGGCAGAAAATTCACCCCTCCACTTT
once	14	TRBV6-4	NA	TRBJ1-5	CASSEGPSNQPQHF	TGTGCCAGCAGTGAGGGGCCGAGCAATCAGCCCCAGCATTTT
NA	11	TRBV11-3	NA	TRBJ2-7	CASSLGREQYF	TGTGCCAGCAGCTTAGGTCGGGAGCAGTACTTC
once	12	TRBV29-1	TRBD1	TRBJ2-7	CSVERDSYEQYF	TGCAGCGTTGAAAGGGACAGCTACGAGCAGTACTTC
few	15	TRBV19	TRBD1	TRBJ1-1	CASIRDRGIYTEAFF	TGTGCCAGTATCCGGGACAGGGGAATTTACACTGAAGCTTTCTTT
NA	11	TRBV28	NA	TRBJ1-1	CASSLGPRAFF	TGTGCCAGCAGTTTAGGGCCCAGGGCTTTCTTT
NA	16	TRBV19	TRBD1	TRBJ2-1	CASSSSWTGNNNEQFF	TGTGCCAGTAGTTCGAGCTGGACAGGGAACAACAATGAGCAGTTCTTC
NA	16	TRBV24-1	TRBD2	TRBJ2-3	CATSDPSGIFADTQYF	TGTGCCACCAGTGACCCTAGCGGGATCTTCGCAGATACGCAGTATTTT
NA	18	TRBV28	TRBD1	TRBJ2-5	CASSLSGWRQGRKETQYF	TGTGCCAGCAGTTTAAGTGGGTGGAGACAGGGGCGTAAAGAGACCCAGTACTTC
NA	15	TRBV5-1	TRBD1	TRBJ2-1	CASSRTGAPANEQFF	TGCGCCAGCAGCCGTACAGGGGCGCCCGCCAATGAGCAGTTCTTC
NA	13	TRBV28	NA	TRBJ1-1	CASRPTEGTEAFF	TGTGCCAGCAGACCAACCGAGGGCACTGAAGCTTTCTTT
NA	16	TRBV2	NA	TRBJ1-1	CASSDTQGSKATEAFF	TGTGCCAGCAGCGATACACAGGGTTCAAAAGCCACTGAAGCTTTCTTT
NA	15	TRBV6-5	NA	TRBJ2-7	CASTPSGVSSYEQYF	TGTGCCAGCACCCCCTCGGGGGTAAGCTCCTACGAGCAGTACTTC
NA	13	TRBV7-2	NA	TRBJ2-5	CASSLALRETQYF	TGTGCCAGCAGCTTAGCCCTCAGAGAGACCCAGTACTTC
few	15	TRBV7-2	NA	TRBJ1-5	CASSFQGGSNQPQHF	TGTGCCAGCAGCTTCCAGGGAGGGAGCAATCAGCCCCAGCATTTT
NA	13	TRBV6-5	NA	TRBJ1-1	CASSYSSGGEAFF	TGTGCCAGCAGTTACTCGTCGGGGGGTGAAGCTTTCTTT
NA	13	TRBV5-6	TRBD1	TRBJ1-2	CASSLAGGQGYTF	TGTGCCAGCAGCTTGGCCGGGGGACAGGGCTACACCTTC
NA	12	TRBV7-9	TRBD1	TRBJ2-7	CASTTGDYEQYF	TGTGCCTCAACTACAGGGGACTACGAGCAGTACTTC
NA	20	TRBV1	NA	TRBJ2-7	CTSSQEFQRRVGISSYEQYF	TGCACCAGCAGCCAAGAGTTCCAGCGGAGGGTTGGGATTAGCTCCTACGAGCAGTACTTC
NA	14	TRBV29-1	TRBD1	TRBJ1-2	CSVDPVGQGRGYTF	TGCAGCGTAGACCCCGTGGGACAGGGACGTGGCTACACCTTC